Listed below are T cell receptor beta chains from one sample, sequenced in a study of cytomegalovirus exposure and HLA in healthy donors. The table came from immunoSEQ multiplex PCR; TCRdb's copy has only in-frame clones and leaves some out. The sample has approximately 110,000 clones; around two thirds are singletons. What was sequenced was PBMCs. The receptor source for this set is a middle-aged woman in good health and CMV-seropositive. Each CDR3 is given with its conserved first and last residue. Each record gives: J gene, clone size, V gene, D gene, CDR3 DNA, CDR3 protein. D genes are given only for firm matches. Some rows mark clone size as missing; the rest say once, few, many or name a class of expanded clone.

TRBJ2-7 | - | TRBV19 | - | TGTGCCAGTAGTATAAGTGGTCCCGCGTTCGAGCAGTACTTC | CASSISGPAFEQYF
TRBJ1-2 | - | TRBV27 | TRBD1 | TGTGCCAGCAGTTCTCCTAGGGACAGATATGGCTACACCTTC | CASSSPRDRYGYTF
TRBJ2-2 | few | TRBV5-1 | TRBD1 | TGCGCCAGCAGGAGACAGGGGTTAAACACCGGGGAGCTGTTTTTT | CASRRQGLNTGELFF
TRBJ2-7 | few | TRBV7-9 | - | TGTGCCAGCAGCTTAATGTCCGTGGCCGAGCAGTACTTC | CASSLMSVAEQYF
TRBJ2-3 | - | TRBV14 | - | TGTGCCAGCAGGGCTTCTAGCACAGATACGCAGTATTTT | CASRASSTDTQYF
TRBJ1-2 | - | TRBV9 | TRBD1 | TGTGCCAGCAGCGCCAGTACAGGGGCAAACGCATCTAACTATGGCTACACCTTC | CASSASTGANASNYGYTF
TRBJ1-1 | - | TRBV7-2 | TRBD1 | TGTGCCAGCAGCATCGACAGGGACACTGAAGCTTTCTTT | CASSIDRDTEAFF
TRBJ1-1 | - | TRBV7-6 | - | TGTGCCAGCAGCTTAGTAGAGGGCACTGAAGCTTTCTTT | CASSLVEGTEAFF
TRBJ1-1 | - | TRBV2 | - | TGTGCCAGCAGTTGGAGCCCGGGGAACACTGAAGCTTTCTTT | CASSWSPGNTEAFF
TRBJ2-2 | - | TRBV7-9 | - | TGTGCCAGCAGCAGGGAGGTCGCCGGGGAGCTGTTTTTT | CASSREVAGELFF
TRBJ1-5 | - | TRBV14 | TRBD1 | TGTGCCAGCAGCCAGGGGGACAGGGTACATTATAATGGCAATCAGCCCCAGCATTTT | CASSQGDRVHYNGNQPQHF
TRBJ1-5 | once | TRBV19 | - | TGTGCCAGTAATAAAGGGGTGAATCAGCCCCAGCATTTT | CASNKGVNQPQHF
TRBJ1-2 | few | TRBV9 | TRBD1 | TGTGCCAGCAGCGGACGGGACAGGGCCTTCTATGGCTACACCTTC | CASSGRDRAFYGYTF
TRBJ2-5 | few | TRBV5-1 | - | TGCGCCAGCAGCTTGTCCTCGGGTCCAGAGACCCAGTACTTC | CASSLSSGPETQYF
TRBJ1-1 | - | TRBV5-1 | TRBD1 | TGCGCCACCCAGGGGGATAACACTGAAGCTTTCTTT | CATQGDNTEAFF
TRBJ1-2 | - | TRBV5-4 | - | TGTGCCAGCAGCTTGCCGGAGTCTAACTATGGCTACACCTTC | CASSLPESNYGYTF
TRBJ2-5 | - | TRBV5-1 | TRBD2 | TGCGCCAGCAGCTTGATGGGGGGGGAGACCCAGTACTTC | CASSLMGGETQYF
TRBJ1-1 | - | TRBV5-1 | - | TGCGCCAGCAGCTTTGGAGGGAACACTGAAGCTTTCTTT | CASSFGGNTEAFF
TRBJ2-1 | - | TRBV29-1 | TRBD2 | TGCAGCGCCTTACTAGCGGGGGGGCCCGATGAGCAGTTCTTC | CSALLAGGPDEQFF
TRBJ2-7 | once | TRBV19 | TRBD1 | TGTGCCAGCTCACGACAGGGTGCTGAGGGGCAGTACTTC | CASSRQGAEGQYF
TRBJ1-2 | - | TRBV18 | TRBD1 | TGTGCCAGCTCACCGCAACAGGGGGCGGCCTATGGCTACACCTTC | CASSPQQGAAYGYTF
TRBJ2-5 | once | TRBV7-9 | TRBD2 | TGTGCCAGCAGCTTAGCGGGCGGGGGTGCGGAGACCCAGTACTTC | CASSLAGGGAETQYF
TRBJ1-1 | - | TRBV2 | - | TGTGCCAGCAGTTCGGGGAGAATGAACACTGAAGCTTTCTTT | CASSSGRMNTEAFF